This T cell receptor beta chain was sequenced for a study of blood T cell dynamics during melanoma immunotherapy (dated by TCRdb to 2018 to 2020). Regarding the complete study: All patients had metastatic melanoma and were given first-line pembrolizumab or nivolumab plus ipilimumab as standard of care in the United Kingdom. Peripheral T cell receptor repertoires of metastatic melanoma patients were profiled before and after one cycle of checkpoint inhibitor therapy to find early correlates of response. A training cohort was formed from consecutive patients, and a further independent group of patients from the same centre was pooled into an external validation set.

The germline V gene supplies CDR1 SGHAT and CDR2 FQNNGV. From V the trimming removes 4 bases and from J it removes 6 bases, while the gene matches leave 5 bases of the junction unaccounted for. Including the terminal cysteine and phenylalanine, the CDR3 comprises 14 residues. Only the CDR3 DNA stays, 42 bases, in frame from base 1. The paper's findings and limits, for the study overall: The relatively small sample size was acknowledged as a potential limitation on generalization of the results. The study was unable to establish whether the T cell clones driving the repertoire changes were melanoma-specific or instead reflected general immune activation. Patients who later achieved disease control showed a bifurcated PBMC repertoire reorganization at W3, with increased clonality or increased diversity, unlike progressors.

The time point label on this specimen signifies: pre-treatment baseline. Blood was sampled before treatment (T0) and at week 3 (W3), after the first cycle of checkpoint blockade. Except for a couple of patients with rapid clinical progression, response was assessed 12 weeks after the first infusion by RECIST 1.1; disease control meant complete response, partial response or stable disease. Patients with prior systemic cancer treatment, concomitant immunosuppressant therapy or synchronous other active malignancies were excluded. Both bulk PBMC and plasma cell-free DNA were sequenced for TCR beta so that circulating cells and T cell turnover could be tracked. Lymphoprep and SepMate tubes were used to isolate PBMC from blood, and red cell lysis was then performed. QIAamp DNA Blood Mini kits were used to extract DNA from both PBMC and sorted T cell subsets. About this clone: Its antigen is still unknown. Base qualities are not at hand, and no much larger clone is one base apart.

A fixed 350 ng of DNA was loaded for every bulk PBMC sample. TCR beta CDR3 sequences were amplified from genomic DNA using the immunoSEQ TCRb Assay kit according to manufacturer instructions. The KAPA Library Quantification Kit for Illumina platforms was used to quantify the pooled libraries by qPCR. Sequencing of the pooled libraries was done on an Illumina NextSeq 500, with clustering at 0.6-1.1 pM. The published analysis was carried out like this. TCR data were analyzed using immunoSEQ ANALYZER and the R LymphoSeq package. A rearrangement efficiency score was calculated as productive divided by the sum of productive and non-productive CDR3 sequences. Clonality was assessed using the Gini coefficient and diversity using the Renyi index at alpha=1, with pairwise comparisons between timepoints within each patient. In LymphoSeq, clonal relatedness was computed using an edit distance of 3, and repertoire similarity was computed using the Bhattacharyya coefficient. To classify response, a linear discriminant analysis based on week-3 changes in clonality and diversity was built using the R MASS and caret packages. Here the immuneACCESS table is served through TCRdb, limited to in-frame sequences with V and J called. Missing clones are a known gap in these copies; in checked studies unresolved V genes cover under half, and the rest lacks a known reason. The DNA gave D and trimming, while V, J and clone size come from that table. Counted in this sample were 6,000 to 8,000 clones; less than 85% of them appeared once. Clones ranked in the top ten supply about 30% of the sample.

The source of this sequence is a human donor with melanoma. Sequences were derived from blood, sampled from a patient treated with checkpoint blockade. Here the chain combines TRBV11-2 and TRBJ1-2; 10 nucleotides in the junction match TRBD1. The CDR3 protein sequence reads: CASSYRQGANGYTF. The nucleotide sequence reads TGTGCCAGCAGCTATAGACAGGGGGCTAATGGCTACACCTTC.